The entry that follows covers one T cell receptor beta chain sequence. The antigen remains undetermined. This sample was taken from a study of T cells after yellow fever vaccination. Study-wide background: Fractions containing few cells were prepared with SMART-Seq v4 Ultra Low Input.

General study results and limits: The booster saw the reappearance of most primary-vaccination clones (around 96% CD4, almost 90% CD8). Within FACS-sorted repertoires, abundant clonotypes contaminating from the bulk population could be present.

A process of 5'RACE template switching, which added a universal primer site and UMIs, was used to make TCR cDNA. TCRdb reprocessed the 5' RACE reads with MiXCR, giving one entry per CDR3 protein. Found here are fewer than 450,000 distinct CDR3 sequences, 7% to 10% of them singletons; the top ten hold 17%. Trimming removed 5 bases from V and 5 bases from J, with 21 bases in between. The CDR3 consists of 15 residues. CDR1 is DFQATT, CDR2 SNEGSKA, per germline (reference sequence). The source is a man younger than 35 who received the YFV17D yellow fever vaccine. Specimen: PBMCs, collected about 49 days after the first yellow fever vaccination. This chain links TRBV20-1 with TRBJ2-5; D is possibly TRBD2 (6 bases). CDR3 region: CSAYMALAGLETQYF. CDR3 sequence (DNA): TGCAGTGCTTATATGGCCTTGGCGGGGTTGGAGACCCAGTACTTC.